This T cell receptor (beta chain) is drawn from a study of beta chain features in type 1 diabetes. The study reverse transcribed the entire isolated RNA, so it sequenced expressed TCRB transcripts. TCRdb's table, derived via immunoSEQ multiplex PCR, lists solely in-frame clones and lacks some. Here the sample spans around 400,000 clones, roughly 12% being singletons. The germline CDR1 and CDR2 sequences are SQVTM and ANQGSEA. V was trimmed by 4 bases and J by 0 bases, leaving 12 bases between them. The CDR3 consists of 14 residues. This chain connects TRBV29-1 to TRBJ2-5, with D unclear. Sequencing was performed on naive CD4+ T cells from blood. The TCR was taken from a man aged 18 to 30 in good health. The chain's CDR3 is CSVALERYQETQYF. Written as DNA, the CDR3 is TGCAGCGTTGCCTTAGAGAGGTACCAAGAGACCCAGTACTTC.